These 25 T cell receptor beta chains originate from one sample sequenced in a study of blood T cell repertoires in COVID-19. Assay used: immunoSEQ multiplex PCR; TCRdb lists only in-frame clones, some missing. The sample includes around 120,000 clones, over 70% of them seen just once. Sequences were obtained from peripheral blood. Every receptor here comes from a man between 65 and 85 years old with acute or convalescent COVID-19.

The chain joins TRBV4-3 to TRBJ1-3, with unresolved D. The CDR3 consists of 15 residues. The germline V gene encodes CDR1 LGHNA and CDR2 YSLEER. V dropped 0 bases and J dropped 2 bases, with 8 bases sitting between them. CDR3 protein: CASSQDRTAGNTIYF. The CDR3 bases are TGCGCCAGCAGCCAAGATCGTACGGCTGGAAACACCATATATTTT.

This chain uses TRBV30 with TRBJ1-5; weak D call: TRBD1 (6 bases). Trimming cost V 2 bases and J 8 bases, with 22 bases left between them. The germline gives CDR1 GTSNPN, CDR2 SVGIG (reference sequence). The CDR3 covers 16 residues. The DNA for the CDR3 is TGTGCCTGGAGTCACCCTAGGGGCGGGGGGCCAAAGCCCCAGCATTTT. Translating it yields CAWSHPRGGGPKPQHF.

This chain connects TRBV10-3 to TRBJ2-7, with 8 positions matching TRBD2. The junction had 7 bases not matched to a gene; V was cut back by 6 bases and J by 0 bases. This CDR3 contains 15 residues. CDR1 is ENHRY and CDR2 is SYGVKD in the germline V gene. CDR3 DNA: TGTGCCATCAGGGGAGCGGGAGAGGGCTCCTACGAGCAGTACTTC. Amino acids: CAIRGAGEGSYEQYF.

The chain carries TRBV19 and TRBJ2-7; 9 positions match TRBD1. V dropped 6 bases and J dropped 6; count of bases not matched to a gene: 12. The germline V gene encodes CDR1 LNHDA and CDR2 SQIVND (reference sequence). The CDR3 has 15 amino acids. As DNA, the CDR3 is TGTGCCAGTAGGAGCGACAGGGGGTGGGTCGGCGAGCAGTACTTC. Translating it yields CASRSDRGWVGEQYF. The full variable domain, in which reference TRBV19 and TRBJ2-7 provide the parts outside the CDR3, is DGGITQSPKYLFRKEGQNVTLSCEQNLNHDAMYWYRQDPGQGLRLIYYSQIVNDFQKGDIAEGYSVSREKKESFPLTVTSAQKNPTAFYLCASRSDRGWVGEQYFGPGTRLTVT.

The chain links TRBV12-3 or TRBV12-4 to TRBJ2-5; no definite D call. V lost 2 bases to trimming and J lost 2 bases, with 6 bases between them. CDR3 size: 13 residues. The CDR3 sequence is CASSLHTQETQYF. CDR3 DNA: TGTGCCAGCAGTTTACACACGCAAGAGACCCAGTACTTC.

The count of this clone is one. The V gene is TRBV5-3, the J gene TRBJ1-5, with a tentative D call TRBD1 (6 bases). TRBV5-3 has ORF status, its function being uncertain. V was cut by 8 bases and J by 5 bases, with 26 bases left in between. CDR3 length equals 17 residues. DNA of the CDR3: TGTGCCAGGATCGGGACACTCAGGCTCCGAGACCATCAGCCCCAGCATTTT. As protein: CARIGTLRLRDHQPQHF.

This clone was picked up one time. This sequence joins TRBV9 and TRBJ1-6, with D possibly being TRBD1 (6 bases). From germline, CDR1 is SGDLS and CDR2 YYNGEE. Deletions cut 4 bases from V and 8 bases from J, with 13 bases between. The CDR3 consists of 14 residues. CDR3 loop: CASSQQGWDSPLHF. CDR3 DNA: TGTGCCAGCAGCCAACAGGGATGGGATTCACCCCTCCACTTT.

This clone was detected once. The V and J genes are TRBV5-1 and TRBJ1-6; D not resolved. CDR3 size: 14 residues. Trimming shortened V by 0 bases and J by 7 bases, and 8 bases separated the two germline ends. CDR1 is SGHRS and CDR2 is YFSETQ in the germline V gene. In nucleotides, the CDR3 is TGCGCCAGCAGCTTGGCCGACTTCAATTCACCCCTCCACTTT. Translating it yields CASSLADFNSPLHF.

V gene TRBV6-5 combines with J gene TRBJ1-1; TRBD1 is a possible D gene (6 bases). Germline V gene sequence: CDR1 MNHEY, CDR2 SVGAGI. V lost 6 bases and J lost 3, with 14 bases in between. The CDR3 length is 14 residues. The CDR3 here is CASSQRGKDTEAFF. Written as DNA, the CDR3 is TGTGCCAGCAGCCAGAGGGGGAAGGACACTGAAGCTTTCTTT.

This clone was seen a few times. V usage is TRBV18 and J usage is TRBJ2-5; possibly TRBD1 for D (5 bases). With 3 bases removed from V and 4 bases from J, the gap between germline ends came to 18 bases. The CDR3 consists of 16 residues. CDR1 is KGHSH and CDR2 is LQKENI in the germline V gene. CDR3 residues: CASSPIAGKNVETQYF. In DNA form, the CDR3 reads TGTGCCAGCTCACCCATAGCAGGGAAGAATGTAGAGACCCAGTACTTC.

V and J are TRBV3-1 (or the pseudogene TRBV3-2) and TRBJ1-2, with 10 bases lining up with TRBD1. V lost 1 base to trimming and J lost 8 bases; unmatched junction nucleotides: 10. Germline V gene sequence: CDR1 LGHDT, CDR2 YNNKEL (reference sequence). This CDR3 contains 16 residues. CDR3 DNA: TGTGCCAGCAGCCAAGGATTTGGGGACAGGGGATGGGGCTACACCTTC. As protein: CASSQGFGDRGWGYTF.

This chain links TRBV5-1 with TRBJ1-1; 11 bases map to TRBD1. V was clipped by 3 bases and J by 2 bases; unmatched bases: 3. Germline V lookup: CDR1 SGHRS, CDR2 YFSETQ. The CDR3 is 15 amino acids. The CDR3 is CASSSRTGGNTEAFF. CDR3 coding DNA: TGCGCCAGCAGCTCACGGACAGGGGGCAACACTGAAGCTTTCTTT.

V and J are TRBV5-5 and TRBJ2-7; perhaps TRBD2 as D (5 bases). The V end was cut by 0 bases, the J end by 2 bases, with 9 bases between. Germline assignment: CDR1 SGHKS and CDR2 YYEKEE (reference sequence). The CDR3 covers 14 residues. CDR3 DNA sequence: TGTGCCAGCAGCTTGGGGACCGGGACCTACGAGCAGTACTTC. Its protein is CASSLGTGTYEQYF.

The V and J genes are TRBV25-1 and TRBJ1-1, with D tentatively TRBD1 (6 bases). This CDR3 spans 16 amino acids. From germline, CDR1 is MGHDK and CDR2 SYGVNS. V was trimmed by 4 bases and J by 3 bases, leaving 18 bases between them. CDR3 sequence: CASSVQQGGADTEAFF. The CDR3 DNA sequence: TGTGCCAGCAGTGTACAACAAGGGGGGGCGGACACTGAAGCTTTCTTT.

This rearrangement joins TRBV19 to TRBJ1-4; weak D call: TRBD1 (6 bases). Germline-derived CDR1 and CDR2 are LNHDA and SQIVND (reference sequence). There are 13 residues in the CDR3. The CDR3 region is CAAGRTGQEKLFF. The CDR3 DNA is TGTGCTGCCGGAAGAACAGGGCAGGAAAAACTGTTTTTT.

This clone showed up many times. This chain uses TRBV11-3 with TRBJ1-2, with TRBD1 matching over 7 bases. The ends lost 5 bases at V and 7 bases at J; junction bases unmatched: 4. The CDR3 sequence is 12 residues long. Germline-derived CDR1 and CDR2 are SGHNT and YENEEA. The CDR3 is CASSIQGSGYTF. The CDR3 DNA reads as TGTGCCAGCAGCATACAGGGGAGTGGCTACACCTTC.

V is TRBV6-4 and J is TRBJ1-5; 10 bases align to TRBD1. The CDR3 loop spans 16 amino acids. Germline loops: CDR1 MRHNA, CDR2 SNTAGT. After removal of 6 bases from V and 6 bases from J, the junction contained 11 bases not matched to a gene. CDR3: CASSLPPGQGIQPQHF. CDR3 sequence (DNA): TGTGCCAGCAGCTTACCGCCGGGACAGGGGATTCAGCCCCAGCATTTT.

CDR3 protein: CASSLRQGAEAFF. In nucleotides, the CDR3 is TGTGCCAGCAGCTTAAGGCAAGGGGCGGAAGCTTTCTTT. The chain carries TRBV7-2 and TRBJ1-1; maybe TRBD1 (5 bases). CDR1 is SGHTA and CDR2 is FQGNSA in the germline V gene. The CDR3 extends over 13 amino acids. The V end lost 2 bases, the J end lost 8 bases, and 12 bases lay between the germline ends.

The rearrangement links TRBV2 to TRBJ1-5; TRBD1 is a possible D gene (5 bases). The CDR3 is 13 residues long. Trimming stripped 6 bases from V and 1 base from J, with 7 bases between. From germline, CDR1 is SNHLY and CDR2 FYNNEI. CDR3 sequence reads: CASRTVSNQPQHF. The CDR3 coding sequence is TGTGCCAGCAGGACAGTGAGCAATCAGCCCCAGCATTTT.

The chain's CDR3 is CASSRPGAGELFF. CDR3 nucleotides: TGTGCCAGCAGCCGCCCGGGGGCCGGGGAGCTGTTTTTT. The chain is built from TRBV4-2 and TRBJ2-2; D possibly corresponds to TRBD2 (6 bases). CDR3 length equals 13 residues. Trimming took off 4 bases at V and 6 bases at J, with 9 bases between the two ends. Germline V gene sequence: CDR1 LGHNA, CDR2 YNFKEQ.

The chain recombines TRBV27 with TRBJ2-2; 9 positions match TRBD1. Germline CDR1 MNHEY, CDR2 SMNVEV (reference sequence). The CDR3 loop spans 16 amino acids. The J segment lost 2 bases and the V segment lost 4 bases, leaving 5 bases of the junction unmatched. The CDR3 region is CASSSRGQGNTGELFF. The CDR3 bases are TGTGCCAGCAGTTCCCGGGGACAGGGAAACACCGGGGAGCTGTTTTTT.

J is TRBJ2-1 and V is TRBV3-1 (or the pseudogene TRBV3-2); TRBD1 matches 7 bases. The CDR3 loop spans 13 amino acids. Unmatched junction bases numbered 5, after V lost 3 bases and J lost 9 bases. From germline, CDR1 is LGHDT and CDR2 YNNKEL (reference sequence). The CDR3 nucleotides are TGTGCCAGCAGCCACAGACAGGGTCGTGAGCAGTTCTTC. This translates into CASSHRQGREQFF.

The chain uses TRBV24-1 and TRBJ1-6, with TRBD1 matching over 8 bases. V trimming: 4 bases; J trimming: 6 bases; junction bases outside the gene matches: 4. Germline V gives CDR1 KGHDR, CDR2 SFDVKD. This CDR3 has 15 amino acids. The CDR3 DNA is TGTGCCACCAGTGAGGGGACAGGCAGTAATTCACCCCTCCACTTT. Translated: CATSEGTGSNSPLHF.

This chain links TRBV2 with TRBJ2-1; no definite D call. Trimming removed 4 bases at V and 9 bases at J, with 13 bases between. The CDR3 totals 13 residues. Germline V gene lookup returns CDR1 SNHLY and CDR2 FYNNEI. CDR3 bases: TGTGCCAGCAGTGCCGAGGTTATCGGTGAGCAGTTCTTC. It translates to CASSAEVIGEQFF.

This rearrangement joins TRBV5-8 to TRBJ2-2; TRBD1 agrees at 8 bases. In germline, CDR1 is SGHTS, CDR2 YDEGEE. The V segment lost 0 bases and the J segment 4 bases; nucleotides outside the gene matches: 5. CDR3 size: 16 residues. The chain's CDR3 is CASSLAGGLVTGELFF. In nucleotides, the CDR3 is TGTGCCAGCAGCTTGGCAGGGGGCCTGGTCACCGGGGAGCTGTTTTTT.